This T cell receptor (beta chain) was captured by sequencing in a study of cytotoxic CD8 clonotypes in ibrutinib-treated CLL. Study at large: Investigators reported some 24 partial and 2 complete responses; after median approximately 74 months, around 15 patients remained remitted and approximately twelve progressed.

Some clones are missing from TCRdb's copy, which holds only in-frame ones; the method was immunoSEQ multiplex PCR. The sample yields under 300,000 clones, around three quarters seen once. The receptor's source is a human donor with chronic lymphocytic leukemia. The sequencing used PBMCs, collected after 24 months of ibrutinib treatment.

The CDR3 nucleotides are TGTGCCAGCAGTTACGGGACAGTGGCCTACGAGCAGTACTTC. The encoded protein is CASSYGTVAYEQYF. The rearrangement joins TRBV6-5 to TRBJ2-7; 7 bases line up with TRBD1. With 2 bases clipped from V and 2 bases from J, the junction kept 3 bases outside the gene matches. Germline CDR1 is MNHEY and CDR2 is SVGAGI. The CDR3 runs to 14 residues.